This T cell receptor (beta chain) was recovered during a study of cytotoxic CD8 clonotypes in ibrutinib-treated CLL. As for the study in general: After median approximately 70 months, approximately 15 stayed in remission, some 12 progressed; responses about 24 partial, 2 complete. The study recorded mean values of approximately 260,000 productive templates and 94,082 productive rearrangements per sample. Overall study results and limits: Baseline values of clonality outstripped age-matched healthy donors and followed circulating CD8+ T-cell counts.

This clone appeared a single time. Its cognate antigen is unknown. Germline V CDR1 and CDR2: SGHTA, FQGNSA. This CDR3 spans 12 amino acids. Trimming shortened V by 5 bases and J by 2 bases, and 7 bases separated the two germline ends. Researchers set a sequencing depth target of 1 in 200,000 to 1 in 1 million T cells. Profiled with immunoSEQ multiplex PCR; TCRdb holds only in-frame clones, not every one. The sample consists of roughly 150,000 clones, 81% of them appearing once. The starting material was PBMCs, obtained after 12 months of ibrutinib treatment. This sequence joins TRBV7-2 and TRBJ2-7, with D hard to call. The receptor was isolated from a human donor with chronic lymphocytic leukemia. For the CDR3, the DNA is TGTGCCAGCAGCCCTAATCCCTACGAGCAGTACTTC. Translated, it gives CASSPNPYEQYF.